The entry below gives a single T cell receptor (beta chain) sequence along with its context. Antigen: not known. The protocol was immunoSEQ multiplex PCR, while the TCRdb copy is restricted to in-frame clones and leaves out a portion. The table has a few hundred thousand clones, 93% seen once. Regarding time point: blood from clinic visit 5 months post-surgery; TSC patient then seizure free. The data were taken from a study of brain T cells in children with intractable seizures. Study outcomes and limitations: Only CDR3 sequence similarity suggested viral specificity, without known HCMV serostatus.

The origin of this receptor is a boy under two years old with tuberous sclerosis and intractable seizures. The sequenced sample was peripheral blood, obtained less than 6 months after surgery.

The CDR3 loop reads CASSYSGASYNEQFF. CDR3 sequence (DNA): TGTGCCAGCAGCTACAGCGGGGCCTCCTACAATGAGCAGTTCTTC. V usage is TRBV7-8 and J usage is TRBJ2-1; 7 positions match TRBD2. Germline trimming cut 4 bases from V and 0 bases from J; bases unmatched to any gene: 3. Germline lookup yields CDR1 SGHVS and CDR2 FQNEAQ. The CDR3 is 15 amino acids.